The sequence of this T cell receptor (beta chain) was determined in a study of technical replicates of blood from a few donors. Deletions cut 3 bases from V and 0 bases from J, with 9 bases between. Germline V CDR1 and CDR2: SNHLY, FYNNEI. The CDR3 runs 15 residues. Clones were read by immunoSEQ multiplex PCR, and TCRdb kept only the in-frame ones, dropping some. The table includes around 60,000 clones, approximately 86% detected once. The sequenced sample consisted of PBMCs. This sequence originates from a human donor in good health. Some clones in this sample may be carry-over from other donors' samples. The rearrangement links TRBV2 to TRBJ2-4; unclear D gene. The CDR3 loop reads CASSDRSLAKNIQYF. DNA of the CDR3: TGTGCCAGCAGTGATAGATCTTTAGCCAAAAACATTCAGTACTTC.